This T cell receptor beta chain was captured by sequencing in a study of shared clonotypes between healthy human individuals. The repertoire was sequenced with immunoSEQ multiplex PCR; TCRdb's copy has only in-frame clones and lacks some. Of 2 million to 2.5 million clones listed, 92% were seen once; the top ten hold approximately 0.41%. Germline CDR1 SGHTA, CDR2 FQGNSA. The CDR3 is 11 amino acids. V lost 4 bases and J 8 bases, leaving 8 bases between the germline ends. The receptor was isolated from a man between 18 and 29 years old in good health. Some clones in this sample may be carry-over from other donors' samples. The V gene is TRBV7-2, the J gene TRBJ1-2; D may be TRBD1 (5 bases). Sequencing used naive CD4+ T cells from PBMCs. As to subset: CD45RA+ positively selected. CDR3 protein: CASSWRGGYTF. The CDR3 bases are TGTGCCAGCAGCTGGAGGGGCGGCTACACCTTC.